Listed here is a single T cell receptor beta chain. What it binds is unknown. TCRdb recomputed calls from the reads with MiXCR, one row per CDR3 protein. The sample holds hundreds of thousands of distinct CDR3 sequences; less than 40% are singletons and the top ten take more than 2.5%. These data come from a study of T cell repertoires in cytomegalovirus infection. Study-wide context: TCR beta signatures that were public indicated CMV infection and matching HLA type.

The CDR3 totals 12 residues. Trimming cost V 3 bases and J 5 bases, with 7 bases left between them. CDR1 and CDR2 (germline): LNHDA, SQIVND (reference sequence). General study findings and limits: Summed frequency of shared TCR beta families picked out CMV carriers who also had the relevant HLA. There were HLA-C-restricted CMV-specific TCR beta clonotypes dominating the ex vivo response.

Sequenced sample: PBMCs. V is TRBV19 and J is TRBJ1-2; D is undetermined. This clonotype was sampled from a human donor in good health (CMV status not recorded). Some clones in this sample may be carry-over from other donors' samples. The CDR3: CASSMADYGYTF. CDR3 in DNA: TGTGCCAGTAGTATGGCCGATTATGGCTACACCTTC.